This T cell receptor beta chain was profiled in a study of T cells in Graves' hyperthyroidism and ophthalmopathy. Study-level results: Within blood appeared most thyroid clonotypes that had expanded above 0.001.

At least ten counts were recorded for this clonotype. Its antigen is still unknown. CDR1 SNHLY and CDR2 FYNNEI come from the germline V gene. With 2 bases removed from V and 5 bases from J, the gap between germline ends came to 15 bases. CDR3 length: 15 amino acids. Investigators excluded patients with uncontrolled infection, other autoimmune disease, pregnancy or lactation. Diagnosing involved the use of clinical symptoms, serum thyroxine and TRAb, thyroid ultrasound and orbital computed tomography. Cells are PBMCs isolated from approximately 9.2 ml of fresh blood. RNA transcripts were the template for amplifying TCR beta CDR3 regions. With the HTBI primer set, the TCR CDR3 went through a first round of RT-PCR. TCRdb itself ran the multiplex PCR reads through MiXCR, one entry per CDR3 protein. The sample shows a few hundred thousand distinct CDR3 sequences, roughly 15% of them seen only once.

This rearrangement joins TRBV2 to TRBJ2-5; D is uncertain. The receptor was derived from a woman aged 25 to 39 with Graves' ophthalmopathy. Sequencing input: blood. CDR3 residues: CASSEWIGLGETQYF. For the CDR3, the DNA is TGTGCCAGCAGTGAATGGATAGGGTTAGGGGAGACCCAGTACTTC.